This entry concerns a single T cell receptor (beta chain). Its target is unknown. V lost 1 base to trimming and J lost 0 bases; unmatched junction nucleotides: 15. The CDR3 runs 21 residues. Per germline, CDR1 MDHEN and CDR2 SYDVKM. This sample is part of a study of response to subunit inactivated influenza vaccine. Findings of the study overall: Researchers suggested that each seasonal influenza vaccination recruits few new T cells.

TCRdb independently ran MiXCR on the RT-PCR reads; one entry per CDR3 protein. The table lists around 790,000 distinct CDR3 sequences, less than 25% of them singletons, with more than 8.5% in the top ten. This chain connects TRBV28 to TRBJ2-2; 9 nucleotides agree with TRBD1. This clonotype was obtained from a man aged 50 to 60 who received an inactivated influenza vaccine. The sequenced sample was PBMCs from blood, obtained less than 6 days after vaccination. The CDR3 bases are TGTGCCAGCAGTTTATCTCTCCGGGACAGGGAGCGTAGTTCGAACACCGGGGAGCTGTTTTTT. This gives the protein CASSLSLRDRERSSNTGELFF.